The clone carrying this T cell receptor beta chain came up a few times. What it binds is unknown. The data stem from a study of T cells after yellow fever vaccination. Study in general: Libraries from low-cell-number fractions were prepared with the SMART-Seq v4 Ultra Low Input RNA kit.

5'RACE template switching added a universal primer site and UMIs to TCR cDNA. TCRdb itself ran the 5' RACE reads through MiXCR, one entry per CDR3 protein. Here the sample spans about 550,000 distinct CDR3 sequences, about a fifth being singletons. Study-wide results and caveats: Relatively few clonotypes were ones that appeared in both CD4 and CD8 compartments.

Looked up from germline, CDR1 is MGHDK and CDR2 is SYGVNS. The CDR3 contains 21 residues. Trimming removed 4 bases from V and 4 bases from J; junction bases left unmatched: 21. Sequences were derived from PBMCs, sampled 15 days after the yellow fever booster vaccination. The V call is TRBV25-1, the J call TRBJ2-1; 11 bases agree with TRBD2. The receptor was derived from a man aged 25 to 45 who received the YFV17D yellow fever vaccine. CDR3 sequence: CASSASPTSGSFIAWYNEQFF. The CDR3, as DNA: TGTGCCAGCAGTGCCAGCCCCACTAGCGGGAGCTTTATCGCTTGGTACAATGAGCAGTTCTTC.